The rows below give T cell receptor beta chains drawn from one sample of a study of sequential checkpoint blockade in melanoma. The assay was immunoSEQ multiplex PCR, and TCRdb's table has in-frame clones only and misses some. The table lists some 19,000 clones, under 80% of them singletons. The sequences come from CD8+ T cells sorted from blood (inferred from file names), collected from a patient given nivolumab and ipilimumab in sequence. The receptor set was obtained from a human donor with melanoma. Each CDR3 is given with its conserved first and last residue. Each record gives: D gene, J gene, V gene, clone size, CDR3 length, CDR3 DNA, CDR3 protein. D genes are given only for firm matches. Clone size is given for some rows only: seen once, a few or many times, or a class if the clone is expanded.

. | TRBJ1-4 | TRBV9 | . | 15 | TGTGCCAGCAGCGTAGCTATAGGGGCTAATGAAAAACTGTTTTTT | CASSVAIGANEKLFF
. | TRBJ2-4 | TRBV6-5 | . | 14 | TGTGCCAGCAGAACCCGGACAAGAGCAAACATTCAGTACTTC | CASRTRTRANIQYF
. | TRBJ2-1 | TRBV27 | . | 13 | TGTGCCAGCAGGGGGGGCTCCTACAATGAGCAGTTCTTC | CASRGGSYNEQFF
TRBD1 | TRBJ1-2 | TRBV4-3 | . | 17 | TGCGCCAGCAGCCAAGATCTGGACAGGGGGCGACGGAATGGCTACACCTTC | CASSQDLDRGRRNGYTF
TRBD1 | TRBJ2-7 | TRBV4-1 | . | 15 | TGCGCCAGCAATCAACAACGGACAGGGAACTACGAGCAGTACTTC | CASNQQRTGNYEQYF
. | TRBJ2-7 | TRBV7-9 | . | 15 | TGTGCCAGCAGCCCAACCACCGGAGCCTCCTACGAGCAGTACTTC | CASSPTTGASYEQYF
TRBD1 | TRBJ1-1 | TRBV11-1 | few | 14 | TGTGCCAGCAGCTTCGGCCAGGGGGCAGGTGAAGCTTTCTTT | CASSFGQGAGEAFF
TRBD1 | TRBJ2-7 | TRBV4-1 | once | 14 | TGCGCCAGCAGCCAAGGACAGGGATCCTACGAGCAGTACTTC | CASSQGQGSYEQYF
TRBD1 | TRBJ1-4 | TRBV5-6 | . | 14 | TGTGCCAGCAGTTCGGGGACAGGCCGGGAAAAACTGTTTTTT | CASSSGTGREKLFF
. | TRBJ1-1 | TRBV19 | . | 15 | TGTGCCAGTAGCAGGTGGATAGGGGGGAACACTGAAGCTTTCTTT | CASSRWIGGNTEAFF
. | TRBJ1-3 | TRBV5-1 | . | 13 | TGCGCCAGCAGCCCAACTCCTGGAAACACCATATATTTT | CASSPTPGNTIYF
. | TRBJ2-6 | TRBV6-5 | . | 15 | TGTGCCAGCAGCCGGTCAGGTGCCGGGGCCAACGTCCTGACTTTC | CASSRSGAGANVLTF
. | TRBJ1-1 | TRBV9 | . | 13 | TGTGCCAGCAGCGGGGACAAGAACACTGAAGCTTTCTTT | CASSGDKNTEAFF
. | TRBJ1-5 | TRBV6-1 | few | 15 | TGTGCCAGCAGCTCGGACACATCTCGCAATCAGCCCCAGCATTTT | CASSSDTSRNQPQHF
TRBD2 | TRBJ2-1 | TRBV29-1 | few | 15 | TGCAGCGTTGACGAGGGGGGACTAGCTAGGAATGAGCAGTTCTTC | CSVDEGGLARNEQFF
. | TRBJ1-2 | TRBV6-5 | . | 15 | TGTGCCAGCAGGACCCACACCTGGAGGGACTATGGCTACACCTTC | CASRTHTWRDYGYTF
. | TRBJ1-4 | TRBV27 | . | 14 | TGTGCCAGCAGTAGGAGGGCGGATCGGGAAAAACTGTTTTTT | CASSRRADREKLFF
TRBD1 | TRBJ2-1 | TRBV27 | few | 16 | TGTGCCAGCAGTGTCGGACAGGGGGCCTCCTACAATGAGCAGTTCTTC | CASSVGQGASYNEQFF